This T cell receptor (beta chain) was identified in a study of shared clonotypes between healthy human individuals. CDR3 length: 14 amino acids. From germline, CDR1 is MDHEN and CDR2 SYDVKM. The V gene lost 7 bases and the J gene lost 1 base, with 13 bases spanning the gap. The method was immunoSEQ multiplex PCR; TCRdb's version includes in-frame clones alone and lacks a portion of them. The repertoire includes 2,100,000 or so clones, under 97% of them detected once, and around 0.13% sits in the top ten. This TCR was recovered from a man younger than 35 in good health. The sample comprised naive CD4+ T cells sorted from blood. Subset specified: CD45RA+ positively selected. The chain couples TRBV28 to TRBJ1-1, with D unclear. The CDR3 is CASTPLGRNTEAFF. DNA for the CDR3: TGTGCCAGCACCCCTCTTGGGAGGAACACTGAAGCTTTCTTT.